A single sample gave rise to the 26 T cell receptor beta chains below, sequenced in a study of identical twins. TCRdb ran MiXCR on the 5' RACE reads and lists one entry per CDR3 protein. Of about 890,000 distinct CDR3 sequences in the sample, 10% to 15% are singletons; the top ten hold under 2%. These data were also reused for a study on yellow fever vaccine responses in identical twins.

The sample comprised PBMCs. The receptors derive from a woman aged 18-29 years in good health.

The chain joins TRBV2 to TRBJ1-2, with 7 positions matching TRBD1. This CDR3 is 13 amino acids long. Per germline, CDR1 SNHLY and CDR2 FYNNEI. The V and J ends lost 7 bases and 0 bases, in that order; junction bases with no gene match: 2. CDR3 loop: CASIGQANYGYTF. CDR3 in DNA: TGTGCCAGCATCGGACAGGCTAACTATGGCTACACCTTC.

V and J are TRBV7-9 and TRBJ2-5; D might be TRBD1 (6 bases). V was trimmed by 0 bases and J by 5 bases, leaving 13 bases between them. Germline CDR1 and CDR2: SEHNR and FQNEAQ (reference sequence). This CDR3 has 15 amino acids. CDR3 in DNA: TGTGCCAGCAGCTTAGCCCAGGGGTTGGAGGAGACCCAGTACTTC. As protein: CASSLAQGLEETQYF.

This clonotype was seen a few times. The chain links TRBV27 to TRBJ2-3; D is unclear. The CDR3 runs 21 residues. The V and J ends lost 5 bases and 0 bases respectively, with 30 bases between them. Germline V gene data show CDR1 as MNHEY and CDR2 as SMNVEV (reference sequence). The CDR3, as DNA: TGTGCCAGCAGTCCGCCCCTCGCTCTCGTGGAACTACGAGAAAGCACAGATACGCAGTATTTT. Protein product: CASSPPLALVELRESTDTQYF.

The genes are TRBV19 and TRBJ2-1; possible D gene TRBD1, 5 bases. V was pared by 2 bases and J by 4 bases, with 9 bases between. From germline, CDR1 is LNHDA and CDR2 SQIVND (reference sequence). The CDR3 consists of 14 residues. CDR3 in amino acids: CASSILQAYNEQFF. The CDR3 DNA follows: TGTGCCAGTAGTATACTACAGGCGTACAATGAGCAGTTCTTC. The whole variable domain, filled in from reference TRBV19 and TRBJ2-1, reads DGGITQSPKYLFRKEGQNVTLSCEQNLNHDAMYWYRQDPGQGLRLIYYSQIVNDFQKGDIAEGYSVSREKKESFPLTVTSAQKNPTAFYLCASSILQAYNEQFFGPGTRLTVL.

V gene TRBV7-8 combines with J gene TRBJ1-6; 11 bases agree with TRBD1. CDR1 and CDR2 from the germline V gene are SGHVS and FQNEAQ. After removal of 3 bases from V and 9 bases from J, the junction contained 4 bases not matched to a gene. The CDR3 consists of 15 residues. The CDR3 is CASSLMGQGVSPLHF. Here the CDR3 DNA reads TGTGCCAGCAGCTTGATGGGACAGGGGGTTTCACCCCTCCACTTT.

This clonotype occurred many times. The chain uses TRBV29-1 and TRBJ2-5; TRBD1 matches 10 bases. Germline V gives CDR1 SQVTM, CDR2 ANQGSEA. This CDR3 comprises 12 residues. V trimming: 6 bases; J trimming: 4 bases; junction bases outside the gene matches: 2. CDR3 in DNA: TGCAGCGTGGACAGGGGGGGAGAGACCCAGTACTTC. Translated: CSVDRGGETQYF.

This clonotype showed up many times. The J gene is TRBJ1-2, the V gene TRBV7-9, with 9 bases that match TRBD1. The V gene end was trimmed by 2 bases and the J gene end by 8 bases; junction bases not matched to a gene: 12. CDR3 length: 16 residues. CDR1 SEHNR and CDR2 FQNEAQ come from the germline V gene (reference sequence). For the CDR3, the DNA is TGTGCCAGCAGCTTAAGCACCGGGACAGGGAAGCGAGGCTACACCTTC. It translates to CASSLSTGTGKRGYTF.

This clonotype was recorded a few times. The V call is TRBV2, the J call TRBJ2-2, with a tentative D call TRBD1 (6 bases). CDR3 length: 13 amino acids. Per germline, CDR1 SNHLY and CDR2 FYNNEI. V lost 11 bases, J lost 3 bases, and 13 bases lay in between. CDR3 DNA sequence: TGTGCCGCCTTTGAGGGGGACACCGGGGAGCTGTTTTTT. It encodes CAAFEGDTGELFF.

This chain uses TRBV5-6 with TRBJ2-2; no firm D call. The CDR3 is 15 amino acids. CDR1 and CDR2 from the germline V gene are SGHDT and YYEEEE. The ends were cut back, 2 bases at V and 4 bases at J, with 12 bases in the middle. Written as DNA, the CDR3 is TGTGCCAGCAGCTTCGGTCGGCAAATCACCGGGGAGCTGTTTTTT. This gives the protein CASSFGRQITGELFF.

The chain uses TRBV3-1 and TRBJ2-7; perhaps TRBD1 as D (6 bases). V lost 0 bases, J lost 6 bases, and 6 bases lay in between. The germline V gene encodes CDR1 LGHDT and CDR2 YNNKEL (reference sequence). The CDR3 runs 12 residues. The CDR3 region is CASSQEGAEQYV. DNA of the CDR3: TGTGCCAGCAGCCAAGAGGGGGCCGAGCAGTACGTC.

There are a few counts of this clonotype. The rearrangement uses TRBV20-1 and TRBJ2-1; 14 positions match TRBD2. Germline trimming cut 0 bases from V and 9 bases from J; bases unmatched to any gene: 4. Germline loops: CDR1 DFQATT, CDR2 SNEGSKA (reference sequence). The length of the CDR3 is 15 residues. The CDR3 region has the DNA TGCAGTGCTAGAGATCCGACTAGCGGGAGGGGTGAGCAGTTCTTC. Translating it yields CSARDPTSGRGEQFF.

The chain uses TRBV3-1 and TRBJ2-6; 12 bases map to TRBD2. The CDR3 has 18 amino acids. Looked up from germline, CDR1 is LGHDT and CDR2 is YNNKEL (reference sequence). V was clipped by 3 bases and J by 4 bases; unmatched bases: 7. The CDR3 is CASSQTSGSLSGANVLTF. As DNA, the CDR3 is TGTGCCAGCAGCCAGACTAGCGGGAGTCTGTCCGGGGCCAACGTCCTGACTTTC.

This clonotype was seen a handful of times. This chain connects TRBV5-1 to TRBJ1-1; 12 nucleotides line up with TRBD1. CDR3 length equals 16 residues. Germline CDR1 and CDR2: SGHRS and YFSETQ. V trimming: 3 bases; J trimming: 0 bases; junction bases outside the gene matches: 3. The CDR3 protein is CASSWGTGGLNTEAFF. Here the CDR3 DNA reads TGCGCCAGCAGCTGGGGGACAGGGGGCTTGAACACTGAAGCTTTCTTT.

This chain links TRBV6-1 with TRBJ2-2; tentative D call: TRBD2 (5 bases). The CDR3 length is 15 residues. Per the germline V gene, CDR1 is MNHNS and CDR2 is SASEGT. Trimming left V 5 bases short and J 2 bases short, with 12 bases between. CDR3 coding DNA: TGTGCCAGCAGTATAAGCGGACTTAACACCGGGGAGCTGTTTTTT. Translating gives CASSISGLNTGELFF.

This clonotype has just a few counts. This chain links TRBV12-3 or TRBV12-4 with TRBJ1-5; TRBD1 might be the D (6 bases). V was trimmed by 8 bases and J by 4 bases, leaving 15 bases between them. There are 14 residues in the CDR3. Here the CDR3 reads CASRSDRRNQPQHF. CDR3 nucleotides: TGTGCCAGCCGTTCAGACAGGCGAAATCAGCCCCAGCATTTT.

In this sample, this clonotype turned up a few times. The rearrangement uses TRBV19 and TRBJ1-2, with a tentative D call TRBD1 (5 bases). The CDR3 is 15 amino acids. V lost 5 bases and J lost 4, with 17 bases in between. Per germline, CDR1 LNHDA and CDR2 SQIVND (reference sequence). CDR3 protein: CASSFSTGRGYGYTF. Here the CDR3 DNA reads TGTGCCAGTAGTTTTTCAACAGGCCGGGGCTATGGCTACACCTTC.

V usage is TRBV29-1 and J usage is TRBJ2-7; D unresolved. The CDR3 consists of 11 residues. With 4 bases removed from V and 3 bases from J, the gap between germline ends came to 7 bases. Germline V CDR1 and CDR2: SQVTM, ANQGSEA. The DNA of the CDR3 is TGCAGCGTTGTCCCTGGCTACGAGCAGTACGTC. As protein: CSVVPGYEQYV.

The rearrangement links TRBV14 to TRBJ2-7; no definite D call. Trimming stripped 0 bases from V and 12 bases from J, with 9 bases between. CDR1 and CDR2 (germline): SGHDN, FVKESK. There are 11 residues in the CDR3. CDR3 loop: CASSQDGSPYV. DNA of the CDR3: TGTGCCAGCAGCCAAGATGGCAGTCCGTACGTC.

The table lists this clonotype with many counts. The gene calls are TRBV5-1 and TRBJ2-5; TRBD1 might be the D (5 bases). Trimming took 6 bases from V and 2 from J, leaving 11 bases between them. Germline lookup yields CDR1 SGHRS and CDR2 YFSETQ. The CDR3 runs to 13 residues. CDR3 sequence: CASTSQGQETQYF. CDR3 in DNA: TGCGCCAGCACCAGTCAGGGACAAGAGACCCAGTACTTC.

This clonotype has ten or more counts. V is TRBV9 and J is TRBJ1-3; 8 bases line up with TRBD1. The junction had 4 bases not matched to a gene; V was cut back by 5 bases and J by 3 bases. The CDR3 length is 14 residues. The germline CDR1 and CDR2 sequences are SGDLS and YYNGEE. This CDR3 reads CASRGDRLGNTIYF. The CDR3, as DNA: TGTGCCAGCAGAGGGGACAGGCTTGGAAACACCATATATTTT.

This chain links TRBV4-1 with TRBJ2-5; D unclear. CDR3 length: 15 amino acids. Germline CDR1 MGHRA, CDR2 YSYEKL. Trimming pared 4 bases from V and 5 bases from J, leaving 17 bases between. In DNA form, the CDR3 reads TGCGCCAGCAGCCCCGAAGGATTAAAGCTGGAGACCCAGTACTTC. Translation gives CASSPEGLKLETQYF.

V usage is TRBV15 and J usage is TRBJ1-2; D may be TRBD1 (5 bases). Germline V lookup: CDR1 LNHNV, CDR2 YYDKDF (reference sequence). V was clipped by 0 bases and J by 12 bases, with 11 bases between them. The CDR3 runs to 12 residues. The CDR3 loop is CATSRDVSGNTF. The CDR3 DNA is TGTGCCACCAGCAGAGATGTTTCAGGGAACACCTTC. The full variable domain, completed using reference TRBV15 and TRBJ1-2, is DAMVIQNPRYQVTQFGKPVTLSCSQTLNHNVMYWYQQKSSQAPKLLFHYYDKDFNNEADTPDNFQSRRPNTSFCFLDIRSPGLGDTAMYLCATSRDVSGNTFGSGTRLTVV.

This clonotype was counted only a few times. The CDR3 DNA is TGTGCCAGCTCACTCTCCGGACTAGCCTCCTACGAGCAGTACTTC. Protein: CASSLSGLASYEQYF. The rearrangement joins TRBV18 to TRBJ2-7, with 8 bases aligning to TRBD2. The V segment lost 4 bases and the J segment 0 bases; nucleotides outside the gene matches: 5. The CDR3 runs to 15 residues. Germline assignment: CDR1 KGHSH and CDR2 LQKENI.

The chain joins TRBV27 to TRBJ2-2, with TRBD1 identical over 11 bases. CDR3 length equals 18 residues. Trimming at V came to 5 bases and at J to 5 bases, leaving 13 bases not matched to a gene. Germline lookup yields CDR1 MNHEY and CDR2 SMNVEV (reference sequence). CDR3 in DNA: TGTGCCAGCAGTCCACACTCCGGGACAGGGGGGAGTACCGGGGAGCTGTTTTTT. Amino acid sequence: CASSPHSGTGGSTGELFF.

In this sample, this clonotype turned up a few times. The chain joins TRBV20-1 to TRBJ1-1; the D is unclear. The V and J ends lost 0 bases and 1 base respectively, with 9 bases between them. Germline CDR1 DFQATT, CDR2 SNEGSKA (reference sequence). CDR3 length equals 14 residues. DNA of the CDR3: TGCAGTGCTAGAGATACACTCAGGAACACTGAAGCTTTCTTT. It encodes CSARDTLRNTEAFF.

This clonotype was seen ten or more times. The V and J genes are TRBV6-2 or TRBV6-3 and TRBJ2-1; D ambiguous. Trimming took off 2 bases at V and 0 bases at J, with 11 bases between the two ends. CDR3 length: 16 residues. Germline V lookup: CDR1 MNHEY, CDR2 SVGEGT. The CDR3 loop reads CASSYPGLNSYNEQFF. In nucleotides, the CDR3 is TGTGCCAGCAGTTACCCCGGGTTGAACTCCTACAATGAGCAGTTCTTC.